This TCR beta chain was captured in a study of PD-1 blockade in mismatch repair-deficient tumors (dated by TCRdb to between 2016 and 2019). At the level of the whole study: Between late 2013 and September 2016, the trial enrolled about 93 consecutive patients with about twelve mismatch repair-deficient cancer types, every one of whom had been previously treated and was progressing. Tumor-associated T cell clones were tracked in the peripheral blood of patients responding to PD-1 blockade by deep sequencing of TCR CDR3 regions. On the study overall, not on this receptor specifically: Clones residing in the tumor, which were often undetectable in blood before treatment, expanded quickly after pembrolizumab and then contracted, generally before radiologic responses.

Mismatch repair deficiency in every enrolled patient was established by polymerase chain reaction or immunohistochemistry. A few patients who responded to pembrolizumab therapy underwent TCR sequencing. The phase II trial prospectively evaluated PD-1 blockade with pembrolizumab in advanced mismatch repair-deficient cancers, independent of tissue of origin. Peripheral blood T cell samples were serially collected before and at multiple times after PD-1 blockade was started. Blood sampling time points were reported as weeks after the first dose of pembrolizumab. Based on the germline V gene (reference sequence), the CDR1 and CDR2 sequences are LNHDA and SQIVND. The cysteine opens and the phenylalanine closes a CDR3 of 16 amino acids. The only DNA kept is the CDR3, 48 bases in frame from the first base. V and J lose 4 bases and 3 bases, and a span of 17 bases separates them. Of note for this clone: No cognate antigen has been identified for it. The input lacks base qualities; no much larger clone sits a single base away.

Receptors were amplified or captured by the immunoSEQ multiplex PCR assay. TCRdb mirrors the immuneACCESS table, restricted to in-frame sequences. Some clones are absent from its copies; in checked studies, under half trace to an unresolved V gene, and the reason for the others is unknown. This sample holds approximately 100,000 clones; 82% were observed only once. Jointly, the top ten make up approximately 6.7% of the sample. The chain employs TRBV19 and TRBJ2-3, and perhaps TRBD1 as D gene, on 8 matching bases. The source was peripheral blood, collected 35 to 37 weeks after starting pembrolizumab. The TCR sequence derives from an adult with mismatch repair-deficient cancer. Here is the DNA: TGTGCCAGTAGTACGGGCAACAGGGGGGGAACAGATACGCAGTATTTT. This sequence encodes CASSTGNRGGTDTQYF.